The 20 T cell receptor beta chains below come from one sample, sequenced in a study of T cells in Graves' hyperthyroidism and ophthalmopathy. Amplified TCR beta CDR3 regions came from RNA transcripts. During a first-round RT-PCR of the TCR CDR3, the HTBI primer set was used. MiXCR was run by TCRdb on the multiplex PCR reads, yielding one entry per CDR3 protein. The data show about 360,000 distinct CDR3 sequences, approximately 13% seen once. The specimen sequenced was blood. These receptors were obtained from a woman under 30 with Graves' hyperthyroidism.

This clonotype was counted ten times or more. The V and J genes are TRBV12-3 or TRBV12-4 and TRBJ2-1; 13 bases map to TRBD2. This CDR3 is 15 amino acids long. The junction had 6 bases not matched to a gene; V was cut back by 5 bases and J by 8 bases. CDR3 loop: CASSQLAGGGDEQFF. The CDR3 bases are TGTGCCAGCAGTCAACTAGCGGGAGGGGGCGATGAGCAGTTCTTC.

This clonotype was detected many times. This sequence joins TRBV27 and TRBJ2-7, with D possibly TRBD2 on 6 matching bases. V lost 5 bases and J lost 3, with 14 bases in between. Germline values: CDR1 MNHEY, CDR2 SMNVEV (reference sequence). The CDR3 is 14 amino acids. The DNA for the CDR3 is TGTGCCAGCAGTCTGGGGACTGACCACTACGAGCAGTACTTC. Translating gives CASSLGTDHYEQYF.

This clonotype was picked up many times. The V call is TRBV6-1, the J call TRBJ1-2, with 9 bases that match TRBD1. Unmatched junction bases numbered 8, after V lost 6 bases and J lost 6 bases. The CDR3 runs 14 residues. The germline gives CDR1 MNHNS, CDR2 SASEGT. CDR3 sequence: CASRGTGLGDGYTF. CDR3 nucleotides: TGTGCCAGCAGGGGGACAGGGCTGGGGGATGGCTACACCTTC.

This clonotype was picked up many times. The CDR3 reads CASSLDGQPQHF. In DNA, the CDR3 is TGTGCCAGCAGCTTAGATGGCCAGCCCCAGCATTTT. V and J are TRBV11-2 and TRBJ1-5; D not certain. The germline V and J ends were trimmed by 0 bases and 7 bases, with 4 bases remaining between them. In germline, CDR1 is SGHAT, CDR2 FQNNGV. CDR3 length: 12 amino acids.

At least ten counts were recorded for this clonotype. The genes are TRBV28 and TRBJ1-2; 9 bases map to TRBD1. The CDR3 totals 14 residues. V was clipped by 5 bases and J by 8 bases; unmatched bases: 9. CDR1 is MDHEN and CDR2 is SYDVKM in the germline V gene. CDR3 region: CASSPWDREGGYTF. CDR3 nucleotide sequence: TGTGCCAGCAGTCCGTGGGACAGGGAGGGAGGCTACACCTTC.

This clonotype occurred many times. The chain employs TRBV24-1 and TRBJ2-1; TRBD1 matches at 8 bases. Germline CDR1 reads KGHDR; CDR2 reads SFDVKD. This CDR3 is built from 17 residues. V dropped 0 bases and J dropped 8; count of bases not matched to a gene: 11. The CDR3 DNA reads TGTGCCACCAGTGATTTGGGTGGGCAGGGGGCGAGGGATGAGCAGTTCTTC. It specifies CATSDLGGQGARDEQFF.

The chain combines TRBV5-1 with TRBJ1-4; TRBD1 might be the D (6 bases). Deletions cut 0 bases from V and 4 bases from J, with 7 bases between. Germline V gene sequence: CDR1 SGHRS, CDR2 YFSETQ. This CDR3 spans 14 amino acids. CDR3 residues: CASSLAGDNEKLFF. CDR3 DNA: TGCGCCAGCAGCTTGGCAGGGGATAATGAAAAACTGTTTTTT.

This clonotype occurred many times. The V call is TRBV24-1, the J call TRBJ1-2; no clear D gene. The CDR3 consists of 15 residues. Per the germline V gene, CDR1 is KGHDR and CDR2 is SFDVKD. The ends were cut back, 5 bases at V and 2 bases at J, with 14 bases in the middle. The CDR3 DNA reads TGTGCCACCAGTGGTGAGGGTCCCACAAACTATGGCTACACCTTC. Protein: CATSGEGPTNYGYTF.

V and J are TRBV9 and TRBJ1-4; TRBD1 matches 8 bases. The CDR3 has 15 residues. Unmatched junction bases numbered 10, after V lost 0 bases and J lost 12 bases. Per the germline V gene, CDR1 is SGDLS and CDR2 is YYNGEE. CDR3 in amino acids: CASSVGRGPGEELFF. The CDR3 DNA reads TGTGCCAGCAGCGTAGGCAGGGGGCCTGGGGAAGAACTGTTTTTT.

The chain carries TRBV9 and TRBJ1-2; weak D call: TRBD1 (6 bases). This CDR3 has 13 amino acids. Trimming removed 0 bases from V and 8 bases from J, with 11 bases in between. CDR1 SGDLS and CDR2 YYNGEE come from the germline V gene. In DNA form, the CDR3 reads TGTGCCAGCAGCGTAGCTTCAGGGGTAGGCTACACCTTC. This sequence encodes CASSVASGVGYTF. The complete variable domain, with remaining parts taken from reference TRBV9 and TRBJ1-2, reads DSGVTQTPKHLITATGQRVTLRCSPRSGDLSVYWYQQSLDQGLQFLIQYYNGEERAKGNILERFSAQQFPDLHSELNLSSLELGDSALYFCASSVASGVGYTFGSGTRLTVV.

This clonotype was detected ten times or more. The CDR3 spells CASSLPPAGTGGGYTF. CDR3 DNA: TGTGCCAGCAGCCTTCCTCCCGCCGGGACAGGGGGCGGCTACACCTTC. The chain joins TRBV7-8 to TRBJ1-2, with TRBD1 matching 12 bases. The CDR3 is made up of 16 amino acids. J lost 8 bases, V lost 5 bases, and 12 bases had no gene match. The V gene's germline CDR1 is SGHVS and CDR2 FQNEAQ.

This clonotype was seen repeatedly, ten times or more. The rearrangement uses TRBV5-1 and TRBJ2-3; tentatively, D is TRBD2 (5 bases). CDR1 SGHRS and CDR2 YFSETQ come from the germline V gene. Trimming removed 2 bases from V and 6 bases from J, with 16 bases in between. This CDR3 is built from 15 residues. The DNA for the CDR3 is TGCGCCAGCAGCTTCGGAGCGGCCCCCTCGGATACGCAGTATTTT. Translation gives CASSFGAAPSDTQYF.

The rearrangement joins TRBV3-1 to TRBJ1-2; unclear D gene. CDR1 LGHDT and CDR2 YNNKEL come from the germline V gene (reference sequence). This CDR3 is 14 amino acids long. V was cut by 4 bases and J by 10 bases, with 19 bases left in between. The CDR3 is CASSPSTGPGHYTF. CDR3 bases: TGTGCCAGCAGCCCTAGTACCGGTCCGGGTCACTACACCTTC.

This clonotype appeared many times. The chain combines TRBV12-3 or TRBV12-4 with TRBJ2-7; no clear D gene. The CDR3 loop spans 12 amino acids. The V and J ends lost 7 bases and 5 bases respectively, with 12 bases between them. CDR3 DNA: TGTGCCAGCACCTCCAGGAAAAACGAGCAGTACTTC. Its protein product is CASTSRKNEQYF.

Concerning this clonotype: This may be a read error: a much more frequent sequence differs by one nucleotide. This chain links TRBV28 with TRBJ1-1; D is perhaps TRBD1 (6 bases). There are 15 residues in the CDR3. The germline V gene has CDR1 MDHEN and CDR2 SYDVKM. The CDR3 loop is CASSQPQGVKTEAFF. The CDR3 DNA sequence: TGTGCCAGCAGTCAGCCACAGGGTGTGAAAACTGAAGCTTTCTTT.

This clonotype was detected a few times. The chain has TRBV5-1 and TRBJ1-2, with D possibly matching TRBD1 (5 bases). In germline, CDR1 is SGHRS, CDR2 YFSETQ. This CDR3 region has 14 residues. V gave up 5 bases and J gave up 3 bases, with 14 bases separating them. The CDR3 here is CASRALQGDYGYTF. The CDR3, as DNA: TGCGCCAGCAGGGCTCTCCAGGGAGACTATGGCTACACCTTC.

This clonotype was seen more than once but under ten times. J is TRBJ1-4 and V is TRBV4-2; D is possibly TRBD1 (6 bases). Germline CDR1 and CDR2: LGHNA and YNFKEQ. V dropped 6 bases and J dropped 1 base, with 18 bases sitting between them. CDR3 size: 17 residues. CDR3 amino acids: CASRLGQRRLTNEKLFF. DNA of the CDR3: TGTGCCAGCAGACTCGGACAGAGACGTTTAACTAATGAAAAACTGTTTTTT.

This clonotype was recorded at least ten times. This rearrangement joins TRBV27 to TRBJ1-5, with D unresolved. Trimming removed 5 bases from V and 6 bases from J, with 14 bases in between. The CDR3 loop spans 14 amino acids. Looked up from germline, CDR1 is MNHEY and CDR2 is SMNVEV (reference sequence). CDR3 amino acids: CASSPLNARQPQHF. The CDR3 DNA follows: TGTGCCAGCAGTCCTCTAAACGCCCGTCAGCCCCAGCATTTT.

The CDR3 loop reads CASSRTRSSTDTQYF. The CDR3 DNA sequence: TGTGCCAGCAGCCGGACTAGATCTAGCACAGATACGCAGTATTTT. The gene calls are TRBV9 and TRBJ2-3, with TRBD2 matching 7 bases. The CDR3 consists of 15 residues. V lost 4 bases, J lost 0 bases, and 5 bases stayed unmatched. Germline lookup yields CDR1 SGDLS and CDR2 YYNGEE.

J is TRBJ2-1 and V is TRBV30; 7 bases map to TRBD1. The V and J ends lost 5 bases and 3 bases, in that order; junction bases with no gene match: 7. Germline CDR1 is GTSNPN and CDR2 is SVGIG (reference sequence). The CDR3 is made up of 14 amino acids. CDR3 in amino acids: CAWGEQGRYNEQFF. The DNA for the CDR3 is TGTGCCTGGGGTGAACAGGGGCGCTACAATGAGCAGTTCTTC.